This entry concerns a single TCR beta chain. The sample comes from a study of blood T cell repertoires in COVID-19. CDR1 is SGHTS and CDR2 is YDEGEE in the germline V gene. Trimming at V came to 1 base and at J to 5 bases, leaving 2 bases not matched to a gene. This CDR3 region has 15 residues. The method was immunoSEQ multiplex PCR; TCRdb's version includes in-frame clones alone and lacks a portion of them. Among about 46,000 clones listed, 84% were seen once. The chain is built from TRBV5-8 and TRBJ1-4, with 10 nucleotides matching TRBD1. The sequenced sample was peripheral blood. The TCR originated in a man aged 60 to 69 with acute or convalescent COVID-19. The CDR3 is CASSLWDRGNEKLFF. The DNA for the CDR3 is TGTGCCAGCAGCTTGTGGGACAGGGGAAATGAAAAACTGTTTTTT. Using reference TRBV5-8 and TRBJ1-4 for the parts outside the CDR3, the full variable domain is EAGVTQSPTHLIKTRGQQATLRCSPISGHTSVYWYQQALGLGLQFLLWYDEGEERNRGNFPPRFSGRQFPNYSSELNVNALELEDSALYLCASSLWDRGNEKLFFGSGTQLSVL.